This T cell receptor (beta chain) derives from a study of blood T cell repertoires in COVID-19. Overall study context: COVID-19 samples collected from the United States, Italy and Spain covered acute and convalescent phases.

Participants were aged roughly 18 to 89 years, lived in about 26 US areas, and enrolled virtually. Recovered status applied to Cohort 3 donors who had two consecutive negative PCRs. It also applied to those with clearance or with symptom resolution. As processed by the authors: Cell counts per sample came from amplifying reference gene primers. Using immunoSEQ multiplex PCR, the repertoire was profiled, and TCRdb retains in-frame clones only, with some absent. From that table come the V and J calls and clone size; the DNA was used to work out D and trimming. The table lists 250,000 to 350,000 clones, about 87% of them singletons. Germline V gene sequence: CDR1 SEHNR, CDR2 FQNEAQ (reference sequence). The ends were cut back, 5 bases at V and 0 bases at J, with 10 bases in the middle. The CDR3 is made up of 15 amino acids.

Sequencing was done on a sample of PBMCs or T cells enriched from blood (not recorded which). J is TRBJ1-4 and V is TRBV7-9; D ambiguous. The clonotype was recovered from a woman aged 45 to 65 who had recovered from COVID-19. The CDR3 DNA follows: TGTGCCAGCAGCACTCTTGAGGCAACTAATGAAAAACTGTTTTTT. This translates into CASSTLEATNEKLFF.